The source of this T cell receptor (beta chain) is a study of shared clonotypes between healthy human individuals. This clone was counted between two and nine times. The germline gives CDR1 SGHTA, CDR2 FQGNSA. Trimming left V 11 bases short and J 4 bases short, with 14 bases between. This CDR3 is 13 amino acids long. The sequencing of unsorted PBMC DNA took place on ten immunoSEQ deep assay plates. Sequenced by immunoSEQ multiplex PCR; TCRdb stores in-frame clones only, minus some. The top ten clones hold 10% to 15% of a sample with hundreds of thousands of clones, 70% to 80% of them seen once. The sequence was obtained from a woman in her forties in good health. Some clones in this sample may be carry-over from other donors' samples. This sequence joins TRBV7-2 and TRBJ2-2, with D uncertain. The specimen sequenced was PBMCs. The CDR3 protein is CAAAPTITGELFF. The CDR3 DNA follows: TGTGCCGCAGCTCCCACCATCACCGGGGAGCTGTTTTTT.